The sequence of this T cell receptor beta chain was determined in a study of T cell changes during pregnancy in multiple sclerosis. Germline V gene lookup returns CDR1 SGHRS and CDR2 YFSETQ. V lost 4 bases, J lost 4 bases, and 8 bases lay in between. CDR3 size: 12 residues. TCRdb keeps only in-frame clones here, not all; method: immunoSEQ multiplex PCR. The sample contains under 50,000 clones, 90% of which appear only once. The TCR comes from a female donor in good health, enrolled as a control in a pregnancy study. Sample: CD4+ T cells from peripheral blood mononuclear cells, taken in the first trimester of pregnancy. The genes are TRBV5-1 and TRBJ1-1; D not certain. CDR3 loop: CASSREGTEAFF. CDR3 sequence (DNA): TGCGCCAGCAGCCGAGAGGGCACTGAAGCTTTCTTT. Drawing the rest from reference TRBV5-1 and TRBJ1-1, the complete variable domain is KAGVTQTPRYLIKTRGQQVTLSCSPISGHRSVSWYQQTPGQGLQFLFEYFSETQRNKGNFPGRFSGRQFSNSRSEMNVSTLELGDSALYLCASSREGTEAFFGQGTRLTVV.